This is a list of T cell receptor beta chains from one sample in a study of PD-1 blockade in classical Hodgkin lymphoma. The method was immunoSEQ multiplex PCR; TCRdb's version includes in-frame clones alone and lacks a portion of them. This sample has roughly 20,000 clones; 75% to 90% occur once, and the top ten carry 13%. The material sequenced was peripheral blood mononuclear cells (PBMCs), taken before the fourth cycle of nivolumab. Receptor source: a human donor with classical Hodgkin lymphoma. Both conserved end residues are part of each CDR3. A D gene is named only where the DNA matches it firmly. Not all rows give a size; the values are once, few, many and, for expanded clones, a class.

clone size	J gene	V gene	D gene	CDR3 protein	CDR3 DNA
-	TRBJ2-5	TRBV5-4	TRBD2	CASSFIGLLAEKETQYF	TGTGCCAGCAGCTTTATTGGGTTACTAGCGGAGAAGGAGACCCAGTACTTC
-	TRBJ1-4	TRBV4-3	-	CASSQDREGELFF	TGCGCCAGCAGCCAAGATCGGGAAGGGGAACTGTTTTTT
-	TRBJ2-1	TRBV7-7	TRBD1	CASSPGQAAPYNEQFF	TGTGCCAGCAGCCCCGGACAGGCAGCACCCTACAATGAGCAGTTCTTC
-	TRBJ2-3	TRBV7-2	-	CASSLGRPEPTDTQYF	TGTGCCAGCAGCCTGGGACGCCCCGAACCCACAGATACGCAGTATTTT
-	TRBJ2-3	TRBV7-2	TRBD2	CASRYTSAVPPHIDTQYF	TGTGCCAGCAGATATACTAGCGCCGTGCCACCCCACATCGATACGCAGTATTTT
-	TRBJ2-1	TRBV19	TRBD2	CASSGRGLPFNEQFF	TGTGCCAGTAGTGGGAGGGGCCTCCCCTTCAATGAGCAGTTCTTC
-	TRBJ2-7	TRBV19	-	CASSMGYEQYF	TGTGCCAGTAGTATGGGCTACGAGCAGTACTTC
-	TRBJ2-7	TRBV2	TRBD1	CASRRGGTYEQYF	TGTGCCAGCAGGCGAGGGGGCACCTACGAGCAGTACTTC
-	TRBJ1-1	TRBV20-1	-	CSGQGNAEAFF	TGCAGTGGGCAGGGGAACGCTGAAGCTTTCTTT
-	TRBJ2-3	TRBV6-1	TRBD1	CASRRDRGVNTQYF	TGTGCCAGCAGAAGGGACAGGGGAGTAAATACGCAGTATTTT
medium-sized	TRBJ2-7	TRBV4-3	TRBD2	CASSQAWTSGSLGEQYF	TGCGCCAGCAGCCAAGCTTGGACTAGCGGGAGCCTGGGCGAGCAGTACTTC
-	TRBJ2-5	TRBV19	-	CASSIGMVQETQYF	TGTGCCAGTAGTATAGGCATGGTCCAAGAGACCCAGTACTTC
-	TRBJ1-2	TRBV5-1	-	CASSLAGAEGYTF	TGCGCCAGCAGTTTGGCAGGGGCGGAGGGCTACACCTTC
-	TRBJ2-5	TRBV7-2	-	CASSLGQVRQETQYF	TGTGCCAGCAGCTTAGGACAGGTTCGACAAGAGACCCAGTACTTC
-	TRBJ2-3	TRBV11-2	-	CASSLRGGSTDTQYF	TGTGCCAGCAGCCTCAGGGGGGGGAGCACAGATACGCAGTATTTT
-	TRBJ2-1	TRBV10-2	TRBD2	CASRFGGAGGPINEQFF	TGCGCCAGCAGATTCGGGGGAGCGGGAGGGCCAATCAATGAGCAGTTCTTC
-	TRBJ2-7	TRBV28	TRBD1	CASSGTGSEQYF	TGTGCCAGCAGTGGGACAGGCTCCGAGCAGTACTTC
-	TRBJ2-3	TRBV4-1	TRBD2	CASSQVHPAGVTDTQYF	TGCGCCAGCAGCCAAGTTCACCCAGCGGGAGTAACAGATACGCAGTATTTT
-	TRBJ1-1	TRBV27	-	CASSLLGEGNTEAFF	TGTGCCAGCAGTTTACTTGGAGAGGGGAACACTGAAGCTTTCTTT
-	TRBJ1-5	TRBV28	-	CASGNGIDQPQHF	TGTGCCAGCGGGAACGGAATTGATCAGCCCCAGCATTTT
-	TRBJ2-7	TRBV11-2	-	CASSPVGSGSYEQYF	TGTGCCAGCAGCCCCGTTGGTAGCGGCTCCTACGAGCAGTACTTC
-	TRBJ2-3	TRBV15	TRBD2	CATSRDRLAEWTDTQYF	TGTGCCACCAGCAGAGATAGGCTAGCGGAATGGACGGATACGCAGTATTTT
few	TRBJ1-1	TRBV13	TRBD1	CASSQHTPDRDRADGTNTEAFF	TGTGCCAGCAGCCAACATACCCCGGACCGGGACAGGGCTGATGGAACGAACACTGAAGCTTTCTTT
-	TRBJ2-5	TRBV21-1	-	CASSKGTGETQYF	TGTGCCAGCAGCAAAGGGACCGGGGAGACCCAGTACTTC
-	TRBJ2-2	TRBV11-2	-	CASSLVASTGELFF	TGTGCCAGCAGCTTAGTGGCATCCACCGGGGAGCTGTTTTTT
-	TRBJ2-2	TRBV25-1	TRBD1	CASSALWGRDRGTGELFF	TGTGCCAGCAGTGCCCTATGGGGCCGGGACAGGGGGACCGGGGAGCTGTTTTTT
-	TRBJ2-1	TRBV19	-	CASSIDAGVSYNEQFF	TGTGCCAGTAGTATAGATGCCGGGGTCTCCTACAATGAGCAGTTCTTC
-	TRBJ2-3	TRBV2	TRBD1	CASSPQGAGTDTQYF	TGTGCCAGCAGTCCACAGGGGGCGGGCACAGATACGCAGTATTTT
once	TRBJ2-1	TRBV7-9	TRBD1	CASSSRQGQTYNEQFF	TGTGCCAGCAGCTCTCGACAGGGACAAACCTACAATGAGCAGTTCTTC
-	TRBJ2-7	TRBV2	TRBD1	CASKGTGFYEQYF	TGTGCCAGCAAAGGGACAGGGTTCTACGAGCAGTACTTC
-	TRBJ1-1	TRBV7-8	TRBD1	CASSSRSSGQGNTEAFF	TGTGCCAGCAGCTCTAGATCGTCGGGACAGGGGAACACTGAAGCTTTCTTT
-	TRBJ2-1	TRBV7-3	-	CASSFGQYNEQFF	TGTGCCAGCAGCTTCGGACAGTACAATGAGCAGTTCTTC
once	TRBJ1-2	TRBV6-5	-	CASSYSASGYGYTF	TGTGCCAGCAGTTACTCGGCCAGCGGCTATGGCTACACCTTC
-	TRBJ1-4	TRBV27	-	CASSSQGALWEKLFF	TGTGCCAGCAGTTCACAGGGTGCTTTATGGGAAAAACTGTTTTTT
-	TRBJ1-3	TRBV4-3	-	CASSQDEGTGVTIYF	TGCGCCAGCAGCCAAGATGAGGGGACGGGTGTCACCATATATTTT
-	TRBJ2-5	TRBV5-8	-	CASSFGPWTQETQYF	TGTGCCAGCAGCTTCGGCCCTTGGACCCAAGAGACCCAGTACTTC
-	TRBJ2-1	TRBV5-1	-	CASSLDRDNEQFF	TGCGCCAGCAGCTTGGACAGAGACAATGAGCAGTTCTTC
-	TRBJ1-1	TRBV7-3	-	CASSPHQNTEAFF	TGTGCCAGCAGCCCGCATCAGAACACTGAAGCTTTCTTT
-	TRBJ1-5	TRBV2	TRBD1	CASSEGTGNNQPQHF	TGTGCCAGCAGTGAAGGGACAGGGAACAATCAGCCCCAGCATTTT
-	TRBJ2-1	TRBV2	TRBD2	CASSILAGGPSSYNEQFF	TGTGCCAGCAGCATACTAGCGGGGGGCCCGAGCTCCTACAATGAGCAGTTCTTC
-	TRBJ1-4	TRBV5-1	TRBD1	CASSPRDSNEKLFF	TGCGCCAGCAGCCCCCGGGACAGTAATGAAAAACTGTTTTTT
-	TRBJ2-5	TRBV18	-	CVSSPGETQYF	TGTGTCAGCTCACCGGGCGAGACCCAGTACTTC
-	TRBJ2-7	TRBV28	-	CASSFDEQYF	TGTGCCAGCAGTTTTGACGAGCAGTACTTC
-	TRBJ2-5	TRBV7-2	TRBD2	CASSLATAAKGGRETQYF	TGTGCCAGCAGCTTAGCCACGGCAGCGAAGGGAGGGAGAGAGACCCAGTACTTC
-	TRBJ2-3	TRBV5-4	-	CASSLGPGRTDTQYF	TGTGCCAGCAGCTTGGGTCCGGGCCGCACAGATACGCAGTATTTT
once	TRBJ1-2	TRBV29-1	-	CSAAETEGRGYTF	TGCAGCGCTGCGGAGACGGAGGGTAGAGGCTACACCTTC
-	TRBJ1-2	TRBV7-9	-	CASSLNVERGGGYTF	TGTGCCAGCAGCTTGAACGTTGAGCGGGGTGGTGGCTACACCTTC
-	TRBJ2-1	TRBV6-5	TRBD1	CASSYGTGGYNEQFF	TGTGCCAGCAGTTACGGGACAGGGGGCTACAATGAGCAGTTCTTC
-	TRBJ1-1	TRBV7-3	-	CASSPKPGTNTEAFF	TGTGCCAGCAGCCCCAAGCCGGGGACGAACACTGAAGCTTTCTTT
once	TRBJ2-5	TRBV28	TRBD1	CASRTQGAKTQYF	TGTGCCAGCAGGACCCAGGGGGCTAAGACCCAGTACTTC
-	TRBJ1-2	TRBV7-2	-	CASSATGVDGYTF	TGTGCCAGCAGCGCCACGGGGGTTGATGGCTACACCTTC
-	TRBJ2-7	TRBV4-1	-	CASSQDRYEQYF	TGCGCCAGCAGCCAAGACAGGTACGAGCAGTACTTC
-	TRBJ1-6	TRBV5-4	TRBD1	CASSGKGQHNSPLHF	TGTGCCAGCAGCGGTAAGGGACAGCATAATTCACCCCTCCACTTT